This TCR beta chain was documented in a study of metastatic and nonmetastatic thyroid tumors. Across the study: Blood and tumor or nodule tissue repertoires from malignant and benign thyroid patients were compared. Study-level results: Reported TCR beta diversity, measured in blood and tumor, was significantly higher for malignant thyroid tumors than for benign nodules.

Germline CDR1 reads SGHRS; CDR2 reads YFSETQ. The CDR3 has 15 residues. Trimming took 0 bases from V and 4 from J, leaving 14 bases between them. In regard to this clone: Its matching antigen is unknown.

Each patient went into thyroid surgery without having received any treatment. Authors' analysis steps: The study built a papillary thyroid cancer distant-metastasis classifier from CDR3 differences across clinicopathological groups. TCRdb re-called the PCR reads through MiXCR. The authors' filters were not applied to this entry. The table lists roughly 25,000 clones, roughly 13% of them singletons. This chain uses TRBV5-1 with TRBJ2-7; D is possibly TRBD1 (6 bases). Material: blood. This clonotype originated in a female donor with papillary thyroid cancer or a benign thyroid nodule (not recorded which). Some clones in this sample may be carry-over from other donors' samples. The CDR3 protein is CASSLAWGLEYEQYF. The CDR3 DNA sequence: TGCGCCAGCAGCTTGGCCTGGGGGCTCGAATACGAGCAGTACTTC.